This T cell receptor beta chain appears in the sequencing data of a study of beta chain features in type 1 diabetes. Study outcomes and limitations: Within patients, naive, central memory and Treg TCRB repertoires seemed more similar than within healthy donors.

This CDR3 comprises 15 residues. Trimming cost V 2 bases and J 6 bases; bases outside gene matches: 6. The germline V gene has CDR1 LNHDA and CDR2 SQIVND (reference sequence). Reverse transcription of all isolated RNA meant that expressed TCRB transcripts were sequenced. Generated by immunoSEQ multiplex PCR, the TCRdb table keeps only in-frame clones and is missing some. Among over 700,000 clones listed, roughly 15% were seen once. Via CD45RO/CCR7/CD25/CD127/CD95/CD27, cells of the CD4+ naive, central memory, regulatory and stem cell-like memory subsets were sorted. In its sample, this clone was seen once. Its antigen is not identified.

Sequencing input: naive CD4+ T cells from blood. The clonotype comes from a woman between 18 and 30 years old in good health. This chain connects TRBV19 to TRBJ2-7, with 11 positions matching TRBD1. This CDR3 is CASSIITGTGGEQYF. The CDR3 coding sequence is TGTGCCAGTAGTATAATCACCGGGACAGGGGGCGAGCAGTACTTC. Variable domain in full (rest from reference TRBV19 and TRBJ2-7): DGGITQSPKYLFRKEGQNVTLSCEQNLNHDAMYWYRQDPGQGLRLIYYSQIVNDFQKGDIAEGYSVSREKKESFPLTVTSAQKNPTAFYLCASSIITGTGGEQYFGPGTRLTVT.